These 14 T cell receptor beta chains came from one sample sequenced in a study of beta chain features in type 1 diabetes. Since all of the isolated RNA was reverse transcribed, expressed TCRB transcripts were what got sequenced. Produced via immunoSEQ multiplex PCR; TCRdb's table is partial and in-frame only. The sample comprises fewer than 900,000 clones, roughly 16% of which are singletons, and about 0.02% rests with the top ten. Sequences were obtained from naive CD4+ T cells from blood. These receptors came from a woman between 18 and 29 years old in good health.

This clone was picked up a small number of times. The chain carries TRBV15 and TRBJ2-7; 9 nucleotides match TRBD2. The CDR3 contains 15 residues. Trimming removed 0 bases from V and 2 bases from J; junction bases left unmatched: 2. Germline-derived CDR1 and CDR2 are LNHNV and YYDKDF (reference sequence). The CDR3 here is CATSREASGTYEQYF. The CDR3 nucleotides read TGTGCCACCAGCAGAGAGGCTAGCGGGACCTACGAGCAGTACTTC.

This clone was counted only a few times. The chain recombines TRBV7-2 with TRBJ1-4, with 8 bases identical to TRBD1. The length of the CDR3 is 15 residues. V lost 5 bases to trimming and J lost 7 bases; unmatched junction nucleotides: 9. CDR1 is SGHTA and CDR2 is FQGNSA in the germline V gene. In DNA form, the CDR3 reads TGTGCCAGCAGCAGCAGACAGGGGAGGGGTGAAAAACTGTTTTTT. It encodes CASSSRQGRGEKLFF.

This clone was recorded a few times. The chain's CDR3 is CASSRLAGDFTDTQYF. DNA of the CDR3: TGTGCCAGCAGCCGACTAGCGGGAGACTTCACAGATACGCAGTATTTT. The chain recombines TRBV14 with TRBJ2-3; 12 bases match TRBD2. CDR3 size: 16 residues. Germline CDR1 and CDR2: SGHDN and FVKESK. The V gene end was trimmed by 4 bases and the J gene end by 2 bases; junction bases not matched to a gene: 4.

V usage is TRBV7-6 and J usage is TRBJ1-4, with 7 bases matching TRBD1. Germline loops: CDR1 SGHVS, CDR2 FNYEAQ. The trim removed 1 base at V and 13 bases at J, leaving 3 bases unmatched. The CDR3 runs 12 residues. The CDR3 sequence: CASSLGRGRLFF. CDR3 DNA sequence: TGTGCCAGCAGCTTAGGCAGGGGGAGACTGTTTTTT. Full variable domain (rest looked up from reference TRBV7-6 and TRBJ1-4): GAGVSQSPRYKVTKRGQDVALRCDPISGHVSLYWYRQALGQGPEFLTYFNYEAQQDKSGLPNDRFSAERPEGSISTLTIQRTEQRDSAMYRCASSLGRGRLFFGSGTQLSVL.

This clone was counted only a few times. The rearrangement uses TRBV2 and TRBJ1-1; D is undetermined. The CDR3 has 13 amino acids. The germline gives CDR1 SNHLY, CDR2 FYNNEI. Trimming left V 1 base short and J 2 bases short, with 5 bases between. DNA of the CDR3: TGTGCCAGCAGTGAAGACAGCAACACTGAAGCTTTCTTT. This gives the protein CASSEDSNTEAFF.

The chain combines TRBV28 with TRBJ2-3; D is uncertain. Trimming took 9 bases from V and 1 from J, leaving 8 bases between them. CDR3 length: 12 amino acids. Per germline, CDR1 MDHEN and CDR2 SYDVKM. CDR3 loop: CASRRGTDTQYF. The CDR3 region has the DNA TGTGCCAGTCGTCGGGGCACAGATACGCAGTATTTT.

The genes are TRBV6-5 and TRBJ2-7; D may be TRBD1 or TRBD2 (5 bases each). The germline V gene encodes CDR1 MNHEY and CDR2 SVGAGI. V was pared by 2 bases and J by 3 bases, with 11 bases between. The length of the CDR3 is 14 residues. The DNA for the CDR3 is TGTGCCAGCAGTTACGGGGGACGGAACTACGAGCAGTACTTC. Translating it yields CASSYGGRNYEQYF.

This clone was found a few times. V usage is TRBV4-2 and J usage is TRBJ2-1; 9 bases are a match to TRBD2. The V and J ends lost 0 bases and 10 bases, in that order; junction bases with no gene match: 4. Germline CDR1 LGHNA, CDR2 YNFKEQ. The length of the CDR3 is 14 residues. This CDR3 is CASSQDFSGSEQFF. CDR3 nucleotides: TGTGCCAGCAGCCAAGATTTTAGCGGGAGCGAGCAGTTCTTC.

The sample holds a few counts of this clone. The chain has TRBV29-1 and TRBJ2-5, with TRBD2 as a possible D gene (5 bases). Trimming took 7 bases from V and 5 from J, leaving 14 bases between them. From germline, CDR1 is SQVTM and CDR2 ANQGSEA. The CDR3 loop spans 12 amino acids. The CDR3 is CSAPDFLETQYF. The CDR3 DNA follows: TGCAGCGCCCCGGACTTTTTGGAGACCCAGTACTTC.

This clone has only a few counts. The chain couples TRBV19 to TRBJ1-2, with D unclear. With 7 bases removed from V and 6 bases from J, the gap between germline ends came to 18 bases. Germline V gene sequence: CDR1 LNHDA, CDR2 SQIVND (reference sequence). This CDR3 contains 14 residues. CDR3 in DNA: TGTGCCAGTATGGGGTACAGCGCTTGGGATGGCTACACCTTC. As protein: CASMGYSAWDGYTF.

This clone was seen a handful of times. The CDR3 here is CASSFDGGRSTEAFF. Written as DNA, the CDR3 is TGCGCCAGCAGCTTTGATGGGGGGCGGAGCACTGAAGCTTTCTTT. The rearrangement joins TRBV5-1 to TRBJ1-1; D might be TRBD1 (6 bases). Germline CDR1 reads SGHRS; CDR2 reads YFSETQ. CDR3 length equals 15 residues. Trimming left V 2 bases short and J 4 bases short, with 15 bases between.

V and J are TRBV6-6 and TRBJ1-1, with 8 bases aligning to TRBD1. Germline V gives CDR1 MNHNY, CDR2 SVGAGI (reference sequence). The trim removed 2 bases at V and 3 bases at J, leaving 2 bases unmatched. The CDR3 is 14 residues long. CDR3 sequence (DNA): TGTGCCAGCAGTTACCTGACAGGGGACACTGAAGCTTTCTTT. Its protein is CASSYLTGDTEAFF.

The CDR3 DNA sequence: TGTGCCAGCAGCTCCCGGGGTAGCGGGGGGATAACTTACAATGAGCAGTTCTTC. Protein product: CASSSRGSGGITYNEQFF. This rearrangement joins TRBV13 to TRBJ2-1; TRBD2 aligns across 10 bases. V lost 4 bases to trimming and J lost 4 bases; unmatched junction nucleotides: 13. The CDR3 contains 18 residues. Germline CDR1 reads PRHDT; CDR2 reads FYEKMQ (reference sequence).

The V and J genes are TRBV6-5 and TRBJ2-7, with D perhaps TRBD1 or TRBD2 (5 bases each). Germline CDR1 MNHEY, CDR2 SVGAGI. CDR3 length equals 15 residues. V dropped 2 bases and J dropped 9 bases, with 20 bases sitting between them. The CDR3 is CASSYVNGAHGTQYF. As DNA, the CDR3 is TGTGCCAGCAGTTACGTGAACGGAGCTCACGGGACGCAGTACTTC.